This entry describes one T cell receptor (beta chain). Germline and junction disagree at one end, which may indicate a read error. Using its own MiXCR run on the PCR reads, TCRdb lists one record per CDR3 protein. The profile covers around 9,300 distinct CDR3 sequences, with 55% to 80% appearing a single time and just over 35% taken by the ten largest. The CDR3 runs 18 residues. Germline V gene data show CDR1 as SGHVS and CDR2 as FNYEAQ. This sample stems from a study of tumor-infiltrating lymphocytes in oesophageal squamous cell carcinoma. The sequence derives from a female donor with esophageal squamous cell carcinoma. The sequencing input was esophageal tumor tissue. The rearrangement uses TRBV7-6 and TRBJ2-5; 8 bases match TRBD1. CDR3 residues: CASSLAIQGVGSYNEQYF. The CDR3 DNA follows: TGTGCTAGCAGCTTAGCCATACAGGGGGTGGGTTCCTACAATGAGCAGTACTTC.